The next 8 T cell receptor beta chains were all read from a single sample in a study of blood T cell repertoires in COVID-19. The assay was immunoSEQ multiplex PCR, and TCRdb's table has in-frame clones only and misses some. The profile covers roughly 170,000 clones, with 75% to 80% appearing a single time and about 25% taken by the ten largest. The sequencing sample was made of peripheral blood. These receptors were taken from a woman in her sixties or seventies with acute or convalescent COVID-19.

This sequence joins TRBV19 and TRBJ2-7, with TRBD2 matching 7 bases. The V gene end was trimmed by 4 bases and the J gene end by 0 bases; junction bases not matched to a gene: 3. Germline V lookup: CDR1 LNHDA, CDR2 SQIVND (reference sequence). This CDR3 comprises 14 residues. The CDR3 DNA reads TGTGCCAGTAGTACAACTAGCGTCTCCTACGAGCAGTACTTC. Amino acid sequence: CASSTTSVSYEQYF.

The rearrangement joins TRBV29-1 to TRBJ1-1; maybe TRBD1 (6 bases). Trimming shortened V by 4 bases and J by 1 base, and 13 bases separated the two germline ends. This CDR3 spans 14 amino acids. Looked up from germline, CDR1 is SQVTM and CDR2 is ANQGSEA. CDR3 sequence reads: CSVGGHPGNTEAFF. Here the CDR3 DNA reads TGCAGCGTTGGGGGACATCCTGGGAACACTGAAGCTTTCTTT.

The chain combines TRBV18 with TRBJ1-1; D is unclear. CDR1 and CDR2 (germline): KGHSH, LQKENI. This CDR3 has 17 amino acids. The V and J ends lost 6 bases and 0 bases respectively, with 20 bases between them. CDR3 region: CASSLRPISDMNTEAFF. In DNA, the CDR3 is TGTGCCAGCTCTCTCCGACCCATCTCCGACATGAACACTGAAGCTTTCTTT. The full variable domain, its missing parts supplied by reference TRBV18 and TRBJ1-1, is NAGVMQNPRHLVRRRGQEARLRCSPMKGHSHVYWYRQLPEEGLKFMVYLQKENIIDESGMPKERFSAEFPKEGPSILRIQQVVRGDSAAYFCASSLRPISDMNTEAFFGQGTRLTVV.

The rearrangement joins TRBV7-9 to TRBJ1-1; D may be TRBD1 (6 bases). Trimming left V 2 bases short and J 0 bases short, with 16 bases between. The V gene's germline CDR1 is SEHNR and CDR2 FQNEAQ (reference sequence). The CDR3 sequence is 17 residues long. The CDR3 DNA reads as TGTGCCAGCAGCTTATACGGGGAGGGGGTAATGAACACTGAAGCTTTCTTT. As protein: CASSLYGEGVMNTEAFF.

This clone came up a few times. The rearrangement links TRBV6-5 to TRBJ2-7, with 7 bases fitting TRBD1. Trimming removed 0 bases from V and 7 bases from J; junction bases left unmatched: 3. Germline CDR1 is MNHEY and CDR2 is SVGAGI. This CDR3 has 13 amino acids. DNA of the CDR3: TGTGCCAGCAGTTACTCACACAGGGGAGAGCAGTACTTC. Protein product: CASSYSHRGEQYF.

The chain has TRBV6-1 and TRBJ1-2; D may be TRBD1 (5 bases). V lost 3 bases to trimming and J lost 2 bases, with 13 bases between them. This CDR3 region has 15 residues. CDR1 is MNHNS and CDR2 is SASEGT in the germline V gene. The CDR3 DNA sequence: TGTGCCAGCAGTGATCCATTCAGGGCCAACTATGGCTACACCTTC. It yields the protein CASSDPFRANYGYTF.

The CDR3 protein is CASSLVARGTEAFF. The DNA for the CDR3 is TGTGCCAGCAGCTTAGTCGCCAGGGGCACTGAAGCTTTCTTT. This chain links TRBV13 with TRBJ1-1; possibly TRBD1 for D (6 bases). Trimming shortened V by 1 base and J by 4 bases, and 10 bases separated the two germline ends. CDR1 and CDR2 from the germline V gene are PRHDT and FYEKMQ (reference sequence). This CDR3 comprises 14 residues.

The chain couples TRBV5-8 to TRBJ2-5, with TRBD1 matching over 12 bases. Germline assignment: CDR1 SGHTS and CDR2 YDEGEE. The trim removed 4 bases at V and 5 bases at J, leaving 9 bases unmatched. The CDR3 spans 16 residues. In DNA form, the CDR3 reads TGTGCCAGCAGCGCTGGGGGACAGGGGGCGAGGGAGACCCAGTACTTC. It yields the protein CASSAGGQGARETQYF.